This is a list of T cell receptor beta chains from one sample in a study of T cell clones after liver transplantation. Sequencing used immunoSEQ multiplex PCR; TCRdb keeps in-frame clones, though not all of them. This sample has 80,000 or so clones, with nearly 85% found just once. This specimen was CD4+ T cells from blood, taken approximately 3.5 years after liver transplant. All receptors come from a human patient who received a liver transplant. Some T cells may possibly be graft donor cells. The CDR3 runs from the conserved cysteine through the conserved F or W. D genes are given only for firm matches. Clone size appears in some rows only: once, few, many, or a class for an expanded clone.

DNA: TGTGCCAGCAGCAAACGGGGTACAGATACGCAGTATTTT
CDR3: CASSKRGTDTQYF
size: -
D: -
V: TRBV21-1
J: TRBJ2-3

DNA: TGTGCCAGCAGTTTAAGAACAGGGGGAAATGGCTACACCTTC
CDR3: CASSLRTGGNGYTF
size: -
D: TRBD1
V: TRBV27
J: TRBJ1-2

DNA: TGCGCCAGCACTAGCGGGAGGGGAGAGACCCAGTACTTC
CDR3: CASTSGRGETQYF
size: -
D: TRBD2
V: TRBV5-1
J: TRBJ2-5

DNA: TGTGCCAGCAGGGGAGGGGGCGGCAATCAGCCCCAGCATTTT
CDR3: CASRGGGGNQPQHF
size: -
D: TRBD1
V: TRBV28
J: TRBJ1-5

DNA: TGTGCCAGCAGCGTCGCTAAACCGGGACAGGCGAGCACAGATACGCAGTATTTT
CDR3: CASSVAKPGQASTDTQYF
size: -
D: TRBD1
V: TRBV2
J: TRBJ2-3

DNA: TGCGCCAGCAGCTTGGGGGGACAGGGTTCCGGAGAGCAGTACTTC
CDR3: CASSLGGQGSGEQYF
size: -
D: TRBD1
V: TRBV5-1
J: TRBJ2-7

DNA: TGTGCCAGCAGCTCTGGACTGTCCTACGAGCAGTACTTC
CDR3: CASSSGLSYEQYF
size: -
D: -
V: TRBV11-2
J: TRBJ2-7

DNA: TGTGCCAGCAGCTTGGCCCTAGCGGACAATGAGCAGTTCTTC
CDR3: CASSLALADNEQFF
size: -
D: TRBD2
V: TRBV5-4
J: TRBJ2-1

DNA: TGTGCCAGCACCCTCCCCGACCCCGTCGGCTATGGCTACACCTTC
CDR3: CASTLPDPVGYGYTF
size: -
D: -
V: TRBV6-1
J: TRBJ1-2

DNA: TGTGCCACTTCCCGGAGGGGGGGTGAGCAGTTCTTC
CDR3: CATSRRGGEQFF
size: once
D: -
V: TRBV19
J: TRBJ2-1